The present T cell receptor (beta chain) was sequenced within a study of beta chain features in type 1 diabetes. This clone was counted a few times. Isolated RNA was reverse transcribed in full, so expressed TCRB transcripts were sequenced. TCRdb's copy holds only in-frame clones and misses some; the assay was immunoSEQ multiplex PCR. The sample lists about half a million clones; roughly an eighth were seen once. In germline, CDR1 is SNHLY, CDR2 FYNNEI. This CDR3 contains 11 residues. V gave up 5 bases and J gave up 7 bases, with 6 bases separating them. Sequenced input: naive CD4+ T cells from blood. The receptor was derived from a woman aged 18-29 years in good health. V is TRBV2 and J is TRBJ2-1; D gene uncertain. Here the CDR3 reads CASSTRNEQFF. CDR3 nucleotides: TGTGCCAGCAGTACGAGAAATGAGCAGTTCTTC.